The T cell receptor beta chain described here comes from a study of cytomegalovirus exposure and HLA in healthy donors (dated by TCRdb to the late 2010s). At the level of the whole study: In an earlier analysis of 587 of the donors, approximately 260 Gb of sequence data and 100 million or so unique TCR beta sequences from about 190 million T cells were reported. The study used immunosequencing to profile the T cell repertoires of approximately 690 subjects and linked those repertoires to cytomegalovirus serostatus. All discovery cohort repertoires had been generated on a single sequencing platform. Genome-wide SNP genotypes for about 65% of the 666 donors were used in a later genetic analysis, which treated that subset as a discovery cohort. Donor age, sex, ethnicity and CMV serostatus were compiled together with the repertoire data. Of the roughly 400 genotyped donors, around 81% fell in the genetic ancestry cluster associated with self-reported Caucasian donors. To predict cytomegalovirus infection status, the study combined high-throughput TCR immunosequencing, statistical association of individual TCRs with disease status, and machine learning. In an earlier analysis of over 550 of the donors, high-throughput TCR beta sequencing was used to judge whether each TCR beta V gene segment behaved as functional or pseudogenic. A later analysis re-analyzed previously published TCR beta repertoires from 660 or so donors and added high-resolution HLA genotyping to study TCR occurrence patterns. Along with the approximately 620-subject first cohort, a separate validation cohort of over a hundred different subjects was used. Among under 450 genotyped donors of the cohort, an average of about 240,000 unique TCR beta nucleotide sequences were sequenced per donor, roughly 20% of them non-productive. About 5 DR-DQ haplotypes were handled as single units for association and clustering, since linkage in the cohort was strong. An early release that covered fewer than 800 HLA-typed donors contained around 300 gigabases of sequencing data and 65 million to 100 million unique TCR sequences. Rather than using new phenotypic data, the later analysis identified candidate immune exposures from TCR beta sequences and from how often those sequences occurred across donors. HLA typing covered class I and class II loci at four-digit resolution. The study aimed to test whether signatures of past pathogen exposure could be identified by cataloging public T cell receptors. The number of donors typed differed by locus, with roughly 629-640 for A, B, C, DRB1 and DQB1, 522 for DQA1, 606 for DPA1, and some 440 for DPB1. What the research found in general, with its limitations: The study listed around 160 TCR beta chains as associated with cytomegalovirus. CMV serostatus was the only immune exposure information available for the cohort. Broadly in line with IMGT annotations, most TCR beta V segments showed up in productive rearrangements about 87% or about 30% of the time in an earlier analysis of roughly 590 of the donors. In vitro tests confirmed that a few of the cytomegalovirus-associated TCR beta chains recognize cytomegalovirus antigens. Linkage disequilibrium might explain the correlated functional status among segregating V segments, but an unknown experimental factor could not be excluded. Across donors, most TCR sequences were observed very rarely, whereas some public TCRs were present in many individuals. A later analysis reported that several top co-occurrence clusters appeared linked to parvovirus B19, influenza, CMV and Epstein-Barr virus. An association between a missense DCLRE1C variant and V-gene and J-gene trimming of TCR beta chains was found in a later genetic analysis and replicated in an independent cohort. According to a later analysis, TCR association rates differed among HLA loci, with DRB1 alleles showing the most associated TCRs and HLA-C alleles showing the fewest. A later analysis found that most CMV-associated TCR beta chains appeared HLA-restricted, with HLA associations seemingly driven largely by CMV exposure. A later analysis found that HLA-associated TCR beta chains were more clonally expanded and had lower generation probabilities than equally common non-associated chains. A further reported finding was that TCR beta sequences accurately predicted the HLA-A and HLA-B alleles for most subjects in the first cohort. A cluster of highly shared sequence variants was judged likely to be a technical artifact of the sequencing pipeline. Some IMGT-functional V segments, including TRBV6-2 and TRBV6-3, could not be distinguished by the 87-base-pair reads and were therefore excluded. A later analysis associated about 17,000 TCR beta sequences with specific HLA alleles at a false discovery rate of 0.05. Because HLA typing was unavailable for some donors at each locus, only the typed subset was used in association tests. The authors suggested that the approach could potentially be extended to other disease states and immunological phenotypes. Compared with the approximately 670-donor mean, donors in an Asian-associated ancestry cluster had fewer N-insertions in productive TCRs, according to a later genetic analysis. Because counts were too low, some 16 rarely observed V segments, including chromosome 9 orphons, were excluded from the earlier analysis of some 540 of the donors. Assigning TCR associations to individual alleles was difficult when HLA alleles, especially DR and DQ, strongly co-occurred. Sequencing depth was assumed to be roughly uniform across donors in the presence/absence analyses, though that assumption may not hold. In this cohort, only TCR beta chains were sequenced, and detectable features were limited by the absence of alpha or paired-chain data. Cytomegalovirus status was reported to be diagnosed by the classifier with high specificity and sensitivity in both the original and validation cohorts.

The cohort was made up of several hundred healthy bone marrow donors. At the time of sampling, every cohort member was nominally healthy, though immune exposures that went unrecorded were likely present. The donor was CMV seropositive and was included in the group of some 290 seropositive cohort members. A peripheral blood sample was collected from each donor, and TCR beta sequencing was performed on peripheral blood mononuclear cells. The Qiagen DNeasy Blood Extraction Kit was used to extract genomic DNA from the blood cell samples. From a lookup of the germline V gene, CDR1 and CDR2 are SGDLS and YYNGEE. V drops 3 bases and J drops 0 bases, leaving 10 bases in between. The CDR3 runs 15 residues from the cysteine to the phenylalanine. Of the read, only the CDR3 DNA is kept; its 45 bases are in frame from base 1. Libraries were constructed by the immunoSEQ multiplex PCR assay. A mixture of 60 forward primers for TCR Vbeta segments and 13 reverse primers for TCR Jbeta segments was used in the multiplex PCR. A multiplex PCR assay on genomic DNA amplified the CDR3 region of rearranged TCR beta genes. The Illumina HiSeq System was used to sequence the amplified TCR beta libraries as 87-base-pair reads. The original pipeline was this. In a later analysis, some 80 million unique TCR beta chains were counted across the approximately 640 repertoires, and about 9.9 million of these chains were shared by at least two donors. Raw reads were error-corrected and collapsed into unique sequences with a nearest-neighbor algorithm that merged closely related sequences to remove PCR and sequencing errors. V, D and J gene segments were assigned by aligning CDR3 sequences to IMGT reference sequences. For a sequence to be retained, a match of at least six nucleotides to both a V gene segment and a J gene segment was required. A rearrangement was called productive if the CDR3 had no stop codons and remained in frame with V and J, and every other rearrangement was called non-productive. CDR3 was defined according to IMGT convention as the region running from the second conserved V-encoded cysteine to the conserved J-encoded phenylalanine. The earlier analysis of more than 450 of the donors excluded sequences that lacked an unambiguous match to a single V gene segment. An earlier analysis of several hundred of the donors classified V segments as functional when productive rearrangements were above 56.7% and as segregating when the standard deviation between donors was above 5%. A statistical classification framework was built to diagnose cytomegalovirus status from the catalog of TCR beta chain sequences. A later analysis assigned V and J genes by comparing TCR nucleotide sequences with IMGT/GENE-DB human TR gene sequences. Using the TCRdist pipeline, a later analysis assigned CDR3 sequences along with most-parsimonious VDJ recombination scenarios. In a later analysis, each TCR beta chain was defined by its CDR3 amino acid sequence together with its V-gene family, and reads lacking a unique V-gene family were excluded. A later analysis removed over 500 highly shared, low-generation-probability nucleotide sequences to deal with suspected cross-contamination and a sequencing artifact. In a later analysis, a clonal expansion index for each public chain was calculated from normalized within-repertoire ranks of inferred template counts. Generation probabilities in a later analysis came from a VDJ recombination model fitted to out-of-frame rearrangements, and those results were checked against IGoR. In a later analysis, hypergeometric tests were used to score TCR-TCR, TCR-HLA and TCR-CMV co-occurrence, with a repertoire-size bias correction applied to TCR pairs. To estimate false discovery rates, a later analysis permuted the HLA or CMV assignments 20 times. In a later analysis, co-occurring TCRs were grouped using DBSCAN, and TCRdist sequence similarity was added for clustering within HLA-allele-positive subsets. For co-occurrence clustering, repertoires with fewer than 30,000 or more than 120,000 public chains were excluded, along with about five repertoires with anomalous nucleotide sharing. The clones in this table, taken by TCRdb from immuneACCESS, are in-frame only. Not every clone is retained; where verified, under half of the shortfall comes from an unresolved V gene, and the cause of the rest is unknown. That table furnishes V, J and clone size, whereas the DNA furnished D and trimming. In this sample the table shows around 240,000 clones, around 76% of which occur a single time. The leading ten clones occupy 4.5% to 6% of the sample.

About this clone: The antigen it binds to is not known. No clone much larger than this one lies a single base away; base qualities are absent.

What was sequenced was PBMCs. The receptor chain draws on TRBV9 and TRBJ1-3; too little of a D gene remains to name it. The source is a woman in her thirties or forties in good health and CMV-seropositive. At the DNA level, the sequence is TGTGCCAGCAGCGGGGCGGGAACCTCTGGAAACACCATATATTTT. Protein translation: CASSGAGTSGNTIYF. Extended through the reference TRBV9 and TRBJ1-3 proteins, this CDR3 yields the full variable domain: DSGVTQTPKHLITATGQRVTLRCSPRSGDLSVYWYQQSLDQGLQFLIQYYNGEERAKGNILERFSAQQFPDLHSELNLSSLELGDSALYFCASSGAGTSGNTIYFGEGSWLTVV.